This T cell receptor (beta chain) was found in a study of cytomegalovirus exposure and HLA in healthy donors. There are 16 residues in the CDR3. The V gene end was trimmed by 0 bases and the J gene end by 4 bases; junction bases not matched to a gene: 5. Germline CDR1 is LGHNA and CDR2 is YNFKEQ. Comment on this clone: What it recognizes is unknown.

General observations from the study: Follow-up analysis later connected one missense variant in DCLRE1C with trimming of TCR beta V- and J-genes. Judged likely to be a sequencing artifact was a cluster of highly shared sequence variants. Among TCR beta chains, those listed as cytomegalovirus-associated numbered around 160.

The primer mix had 60 Vbeta and 13 Jbeta primers. Clones were sequenced by immunoSEQ multiplex PCR, and TCRdb holds only the in-frame ones, with some missing. The sample lists roughly 98,000 clones; under 85% were seen once. The material sequenced was PBMCs. This receptor was obtained from a man aged 40-49 years in good health and CMV-seronegative. The chain uses TRBV4-2 and TRBJ2-1; 8 nucleotides match TRBD2. The CDR3 DNA sequence: TGTGCCAGCAGCCAAGAAAGCGGGGGACCATACAATGAGCAGTTCTTC. It is translated as CASSQESGGPYNEQFF.